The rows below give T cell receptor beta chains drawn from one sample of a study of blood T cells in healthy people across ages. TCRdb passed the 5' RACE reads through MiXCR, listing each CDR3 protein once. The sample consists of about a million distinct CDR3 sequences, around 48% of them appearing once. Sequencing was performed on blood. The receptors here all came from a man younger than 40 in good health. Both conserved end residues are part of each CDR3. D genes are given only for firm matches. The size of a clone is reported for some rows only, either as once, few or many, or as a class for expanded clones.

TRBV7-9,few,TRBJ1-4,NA,CASSWGTGRTEKLFF,TGTGCCAGCAGCTGGGGGACGGGCCGAACTGAAAAACTGTTTTTT
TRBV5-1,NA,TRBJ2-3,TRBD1,CASSFGQVSTDTQYF,TGCGCCAGCAGCTTCGGACAGGTTAGCACAGATACGCAGTATTTT
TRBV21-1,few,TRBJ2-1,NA,CASSTDSGEQFF,TGTGCCAGCAGCACTGACAGCGGTGAGCAGTTCTTC
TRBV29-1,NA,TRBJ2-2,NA,CSASLGTLRVGELFF,TGCAGCGCCTCGCTAGGGACGCTGCGGGTCGGGGAGCTGTTTTTT
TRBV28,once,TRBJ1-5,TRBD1,CASSGGQGPGQPQHF,TGTGCCAGCAGTGGGGGACAGGGCCCTGGTCAGCCCCAGCATTTT
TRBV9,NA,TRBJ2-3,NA,CASSAPWGTDTQYF,TGTGCCAGCAGCGCTCCATGGGGCACAGATACGCAGTATTTT
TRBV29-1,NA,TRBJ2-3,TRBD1,CSVDGTGGRDTQYF,TGCAGCGTTGACGGGACAGGGGGAAGGGATACGCAGTATTTT
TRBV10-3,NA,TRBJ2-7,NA,CAIGTETYEQYF,TGTGCCATCGGGACGGAGACCTACGAGCAGTACTTC
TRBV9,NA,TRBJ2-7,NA,CASSVGAASSYEQYF,TGTGCCAGCAGCGTAGGTGCGGCCAGCTCCTACGAGCAGTACTTC
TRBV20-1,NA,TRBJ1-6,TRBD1,CSASSNRQGDNSPLHF,TGCAGTGCTAGTAGTAATCGACAGGGTGACAATTCACCCCTCCACTTT
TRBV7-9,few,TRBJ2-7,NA,CASSLDAPYEQYF,TGTGCCAGCAGCTTGGACGCCCCCTACGAGCAGTACTTC
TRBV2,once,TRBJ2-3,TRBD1,CASRPRTGATDTQYF,TGTGCCAGCAGACCCAGGACAGGGGCCACAGATACGCAGTATTTT
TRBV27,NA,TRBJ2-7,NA,CASSGTTSSYEQYF,TGTGCCAGCAGTGGAACGACAAGCTCCTACGAGCAGTACTTC
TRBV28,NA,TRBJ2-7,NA,CASSSPSRVSYEQYF,TGTGCCAGCAGTTCCCCATCAAGGGTCTCCTACGAGCAGTACTTC
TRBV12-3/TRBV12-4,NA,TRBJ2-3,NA,CASSPSADAQYF,TGTGCCAGCAGCCCCAGCGCAGATGCGCAGTATTTT
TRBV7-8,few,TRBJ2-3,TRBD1,CASSARLQGSSTDTQYF,TGTGCCAGCAGCGCACGATTACAGGGGTCTAGTACAGATACGCAGTATTTT
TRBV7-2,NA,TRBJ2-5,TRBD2,CASSSLPGLAGETQYF,TGTGCCAGCAGCAGTCTGCCGGGACTAGCGGGGGAGACCCAGTACTTC
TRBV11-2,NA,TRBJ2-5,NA,CASSLMAGFNEQYF,TGTGCCAGCAGCTTAATGGCAGGCTTCAATGAGCAGTACTTC
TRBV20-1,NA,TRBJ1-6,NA,CSARDGGLGEYNSPLHF,TGCAGTGCTAGAGATGGGGGTCTGGGGGAGTATAATTCACCCCTCCACTTT
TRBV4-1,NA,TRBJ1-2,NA,CASSQPTAGNYGYTF,TGCGCCAGCAGCCAACCAACGGCAGGGAACTATGGCTACACCTTC
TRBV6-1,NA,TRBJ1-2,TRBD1,CASSVDRDRGYTF,TGTGCCAGCAGCGTGGACAGGGATAGAGGCTACACCTTC
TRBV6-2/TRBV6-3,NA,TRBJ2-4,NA,CASTQQGGAKNIQYF,TGTGCCAGCACCCAACAGGGGGGGGCCAAAAACATTCAGTACTTC
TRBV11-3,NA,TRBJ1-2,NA,CASSPLPLRGHYGYTF,TGTGCCAGCAGCCCCCTACCCCTCAGGGGTCACTATGGCTACACCTTC
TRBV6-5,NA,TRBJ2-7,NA,CASSGPSQTHEQYF,TGTGCCAGCTCGGGGCCATCCCAGACCCACGAGCAGTACTTC
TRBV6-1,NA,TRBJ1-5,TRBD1,CASSIEDRDERYQPQHF,TGTGCCAGCAGCATAGAGGACAGGGACGAACGTTACCAGCCCCAGCATTTT
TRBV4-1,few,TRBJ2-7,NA,CASSQEGKGPSSYEQYF,TGCGCCAGCAGCCAAGAAGGTAAAGGACCTAGCTCCTACGAGCAGTACTTC
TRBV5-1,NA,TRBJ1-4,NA,CASSNYGATNEKLFF,TGCGCCAGCAGCAACTACGGAGCAACTAATGAAAAACTGTTTTTT
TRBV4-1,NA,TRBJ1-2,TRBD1,CASSQDGTADNGYTF,TGCGCCAGCAGCCAAGACGGGACAGCGGATAATGGCTACACCTTC
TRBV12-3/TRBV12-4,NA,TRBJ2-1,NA,CASSYGLSSYNEQFF,TGTGCCAGCAGTTACGGACTAAGCTCCTACAATGAGCAGTTCTTC
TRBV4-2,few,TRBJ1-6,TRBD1,CASSPDRANSPLHF,TGTGCCAGCAGCCCGGACAGGGCTAATTCACCCCTCCACTTT
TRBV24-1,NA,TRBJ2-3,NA,CATSDVRESTDTQYF,TGTGCCACCAGTGATGTAAGGGAGAGCACAGATACGCAGTATTTT
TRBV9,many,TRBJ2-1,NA,CASSVEGGRGEQFF,TGTGCCAGCAGCGTAGAGGGGGGGCGAGGTGAGCAGTTCTTC
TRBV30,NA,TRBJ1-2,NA,CAWQDRTYYSYTF,TGTGCCTGGCAGGACAGAACTTACTATAGCTACACCTTC
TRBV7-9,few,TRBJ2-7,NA,CASSLESGPRPYEQYF,TGTGCCAGCAGCTTAGAAAGCGGCCCTAGACCCTACGAGCAGTACTTC
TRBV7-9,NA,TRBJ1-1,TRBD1,CASSLGQVDTEAFF,TGTGCCAGCAGTTTAGGACAGGTCGACACTGAAGCTTTCTTT
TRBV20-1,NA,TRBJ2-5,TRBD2,CSAILAGGLGETQYF,TGCAGTGCCATATTAGCGGGGGGGCTTGGAGAGACCCAGTACTTC
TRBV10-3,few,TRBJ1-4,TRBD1,CATTGGPNEKLFF,TGTGCCACCACAGGGGGGCCGAATGAAAAACTGTTTTTT
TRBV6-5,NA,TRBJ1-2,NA,CASSGPPNYGYTF,TGTGCCAGCAGTGGTCCCCCTAACTATGGCTACACCTTC
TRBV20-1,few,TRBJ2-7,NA,CSAPGASTYEQYF,TGCAGTGCTCCTGGGGCCTCCACCTACGAGCAGTACTTC
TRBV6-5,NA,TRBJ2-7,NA,CASSDSGRTYEQYF,TGTGCCAGCAGTGACTCAGGCCGAACCTACGAGCAGTACTTC
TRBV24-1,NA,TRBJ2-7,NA,CATSDAGSFSYEQYF,TGTGCCACCAGTGATGCTGGCAGTTTCTCCTACGAGCAGTACTTC
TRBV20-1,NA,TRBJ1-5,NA,CSAALDRSRSNQPQHF,TGCAGTGCCGCCCTCGACAGATCTCGAAGCAATCAGCCCCAGCATTTT
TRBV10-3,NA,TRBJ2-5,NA,CAISESGVGGNEQYF,TGTGCCATCAGTGAGTCAGGGGTCGGAGGCAATGAGCAGTACTTC
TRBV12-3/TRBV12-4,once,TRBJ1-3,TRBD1,CASLNRGSGNTIYF,TGTGCCAGCCTTAACAGGGGCTCTGGAAACACCATATATTTT
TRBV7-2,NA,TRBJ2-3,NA,CASRRGADDTQYF,TGTGCCAGCAGGAGGGGGGCGGATGATACGCAGTATTTT
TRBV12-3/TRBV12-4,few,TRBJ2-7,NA,CASSPVLAYEQYF,TGTGCCAGCAGTCCAGTATTAGCCTACGAGCAGTACTTC
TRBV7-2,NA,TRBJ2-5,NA,CASSSLHPVQETQYF,TGTGCCAGCAGCTCCTTGCACCCGGTACAAGAGACCCAGTACTTC
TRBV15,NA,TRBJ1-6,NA,CATSKGDYNSPLHF,TGTGCCACCAGCAAAGGGGACTATAATTCACCCCTCCACTTT
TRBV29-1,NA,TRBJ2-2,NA,CSVAPMNPGELFF,TGCAGCGTTGCCCCCATGAACCCCGGGGAGCTGTTTTTT
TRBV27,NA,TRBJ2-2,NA,CASSSEMEGSNTGELFF,TGTGCCAGCAGCTCCGAAATGGAGGGGTCGAACACCGGGGAGCTGTTTTTT